This TCR beta chain comes out of a study of T cell responses to AZD1222 COVID-19 vaccine. Profiling relied on immunoSEQ multiplex PCR, and the TCRdb table lists in-frame clones only, not all of them. The data show tens of thousands of clones, roughly 80% seen once. The CDR3 runs 16 residues. Germline values: CDR1 KGHSH, CDR2 LQKENI. With V trimmed by 4 bases and J by 1 base, 4 bases remained unmatched. Study-wide points: Across spike, vaccine-associated CD4 TCRs were found, dominant at 160-218 and 743-854. The sample set comprised mostly white British donors with more females, and clonal diversity was possibly underestimated.

In this sample, this clone turned up a few times. Its specificity is not known. The chain couples TRBV18 to TRBJ2-2; 9 bases are a match to TRBD1. This TCR was recovered from an adult who received the MenACWY meningococcal vaccine as a control. The specimen comprised peripheral blood, sampled 28 days after the second dose of the MenACWY control vaccine. This CDR3 reads CASSQPGQGNTGELFF. In DNA, the CDR3 is TGTGCCAGCTCACAACCGGGACAGGGGAACACCGGGGAGCTGTTTTTT.